A single sample gave rise to the 10 T cell receptor beta chains below, sequenced in a study of vaccination and CD4 T cells after COVID-19. An Oncomine TCR Beta short-read assay was used to sequence the DNA from cultured CD4+ T cells. In TCRdb, the PCR reads were re-called with MiXCR into one record per CDR3 protein. This table holds around 17,000 distinct CDR3 sequences, approximately 60% found once. The antigens for these receptors are not known. As to treatment: approximately nine-day PBMC culture with coronavirus spike peptide pools or control peptides (ViraFEST assay). Sequenced material: CD4+ T cells from blood, cultured in vitro. The origin of the receptors is a human donor who had recovered from COVID-19.

The table lists this clonotype with a count of one. V is TRBV30 and J is TRBJ1-5; the match to TRBD1 covers 7 bases. The trim removed 1 base at V and 7 bases at J, leaving 13 bases unmatched. The germline CDR1 and CDR2 sequences are GTSNPN and SVGIG (reference sequence). The CDR3 has 16 amino acids. The CDR3 here is CAWSAQGDIGGQPQHF. The CDR3 DNA follows: TGTGCCTGGAGTGCGCAGGGGGACATCGGAGGACAGCCCCAGCATTTT.

The CDR3 region has the DNA TGTGCCAGCAGCTTATCACTAGCGGGAATCGAGGTCGGGGAGCTGTTTTTT. Its protein product is CASSLSLAGIEVGELFF. V is TRBV7-6 and J is TRBJ2-2, with 10 bases that match TRBD2. The V gene end was trimmed by 2 bases and the J gene end by 7 bases; junction bases not matched to a gene: 10. This CDR3 is 17 amino acids long. Germline-derived CDR1 and CDR2 are SGHVS and FNYEAQ.

This clonotype has just a few counts. The rearrangement joins TRBV6-1 to TRBJ1-1; the D is unclear. Trimming shortened V by 2 bases and J by 4 bases, and 8 bases separated the two germline ends. Germline CDR1 and CDR2: MNHNS and SASEGT. This CDR3 has 13 residues. CDR3: CASSELGGTEAFF. The CDR3 DNA sequence: TGTGCCAGCAGTGAATTAGGAGGCACTGAAGCTTTCTTT.

This clonotype was seen more than once but under ten times. CDR3 DNA sequence: TGTGCCAGCAGCCCCGACAGGGCCTATGGCTACACCTTC. Translated, it gives CASSPDRAYGYTF. The chain has TRBV11-2 and TRBJ1-2, with 7 bases identical to TRBD1. The CDR3 spans 13 residues. Germline CDR1 is SGHAT and CDR2 is FQNNGV. V dropped 5 bases and J dropped 4; count of bases not matched to a gene: 4.

The V gene is TRBV2, the J gene TRBJ1-2; 8 bases agree with TRBD1. This CDR3 is built from 13 residues. The germline gives CDR1 SNHLY, CDR2 FYNNEI. After removal of 8 bases from V and 6 bases from J, the junction contained 8 bases not matched to a gene. The CDR3 here is CASLVDRENGYTF. For the CDR3, the DNA is TGTGCCAGCCTCGTGGACAGGGAAAATGGCTACACCTTC.

This chain joins TRBV27 and TRBJ2-5; tentatively, D is TRBD1 (7 bases). This CDR3 has 18 amino acids. V dropped 2 bases and J dropped 2 bases, with 21 bases sitting between them. Germline assignment: CDR1 MNHEY and CDR2 SMNVEV (reference sequence). The CDR3 loop is CASSLLGGGAGGQETQYF. The CDR3, as DNA: TGTGCCAGCAGTTTACTCGGGGGCGGGGCAGGGGGACAAGAGACCCAGTACTTC.

This chain uses TRBV7-3 with TRBJ2-3, with 12 nucleotides matching TRBD2. Germline V gene data show CDR1 as SGHTA and CDR2 as FQGTGA. CDR3 size: 15 residues. V dropped 1 base and J dropped 6; count of bases not matched to a gene: 2. The CDR3 DNA reads as TGTGCCAGCAGCTTAAGACTAGCGGGAGCCGATACGCAGTATTTT. As protein: CASSLRLAGADTQYF.

V and J are TRBV20-1 and TRBJ2-7; tentatively, D is TRBD2 (5 bases). CDR1 is DFQATT and CDR2 is SNEGSKA in the germline V gene (reference sequence). Trimming left V 3 bases short and J 2 bases short, with 14 bases between. This CDR3 is 14 amino acids long. CDR3 sequence reads: CSASRAAEAYEQYF. As DNA, the CDR3 is TGCAGTGCTAGCCGGGCGGCGGAGGCCTACGAGCAGTACTTC.

This sequence joins TRBV11-2 and TRBJ2-3; 7 nucleotides match TRBD2. After removal of 3 bases from V and 2 bases from J, the junction contained 8 bases not matched to a gene. Germline-derived CDR1 and CDR2 are SGHAT and FQNNGV. CDR3 length equals 16 residues. CDR3 protein: CASSFSSGTDTDTQYF. CDR3 DNA: TGTGCCAGCAGCTTCTCGAGCGGGACTGACACAGATACGCAGTATTTT.

The chain couples TRBV7-9 to TRBJ1-2, with TRBD1 as a possible D gene (6 bases). The CDR3 loop spans 15 amino acids. The V end was cut by 3 bases, the J end by 4 bases, with 15 bases between. Germline CDR1 is SEHNR and CDR2 is FQNEAQ (reference sequence). The DNA of the CDR3 is TGTGCCAGCAGCTTGATGACAGGAAATGGCTATGGCTACACCTTC. This codes for CASSLMTGNGYGYTF.